This T cell receptor beta chain was identified in a study of CD4 and CD8 cells across lung adenocarcinoma regions. The CDR3 runs 16 residues. V lost 0 bases to trimming and J lost 0 bases, with 9 bases between them. The germline V gene has CDR1 SGHTA and CDR2 FQGNSA. TCRdb independently ran MiXCR on the PCR reads; one entry per CDR3 protein. The data show about 16,000 distinct CDR3 sequences, around 55% seen once. The patients had localized lung adenocarcinoma, a non-small cell subtype. The gene calls are TRBV7-2 and TRBJ2-1; D is ambiguous. This TCR was sampled from a female donor with lung adenocarcinoma. The CD4 and CD8 labels of this study may be unreliable. Sequenced sample: CD8+ T cells from the center of a lung tumor. CDR3 protein: CASSLASASSYNEQFF. CDR3 DNA sequence: TGTGCCAGCAGCTTAGCATCTGCGAGCTCCTACAATGAGCAGTTCTTC.